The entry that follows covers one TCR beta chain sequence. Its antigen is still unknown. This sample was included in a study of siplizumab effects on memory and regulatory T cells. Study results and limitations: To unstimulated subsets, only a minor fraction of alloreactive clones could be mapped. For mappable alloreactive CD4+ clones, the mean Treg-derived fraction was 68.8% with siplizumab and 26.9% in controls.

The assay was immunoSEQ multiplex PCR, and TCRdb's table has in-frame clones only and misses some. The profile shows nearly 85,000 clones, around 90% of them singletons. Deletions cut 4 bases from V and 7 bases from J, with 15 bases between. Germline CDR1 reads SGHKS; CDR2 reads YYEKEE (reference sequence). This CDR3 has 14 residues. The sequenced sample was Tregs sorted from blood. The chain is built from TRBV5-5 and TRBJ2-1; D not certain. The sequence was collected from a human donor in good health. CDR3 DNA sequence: TGTGCCAGCAGCCACGGGTCGGCGACAAATGAGCAGTTCTTC. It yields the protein CASSHGSATNEQFF.